The T cell receptor (beta chain) described here comes from a study of blood T cell repertoires in COVID-19. On the study more broadly: There were acute and convalescent COVID-19 samples, and they came from the United States, Italy and Spain. Sources were T cells, B-cell-depleted T cells, or PBMCs; the material itself was cDNA or gDNA.

Original processing notes: Quantification of nucleated cells was approximated via reference gene primer amplification. This table comes from immunoSEQ multiplex PCR, and its TCRdb copy is limited to in-frame clones, with some not included. The V and J calls and the clone size are those of that table, but D and trimming were determined from the DNA. This table holds 20,000 to 30,000 clones, nearly 90% found once. The sequenced material came from peripheral blood. This receptor was identified in a man between 65 and 85 years old with acute or convalescent COVID-19.

CDR3 sequence (DNA): TGTGCCAGCAGTTTCGAAGGACAGGGAGTGGTCGAGACCCAGTACTTC. This gives the protein CASSFEGQGVVETQYF. The V and J genes are TRBV6-5 and TRBJ2-5; TRBD1 aligns across 8 bases. After removal of 4 bases from V and 5 bases from J, the junction contained 12 bases not matched to a gene. Germline lookup yields CDR1 MNHEY and CDR2 SVGAGI. There are 16 residues in the CDR3.